This T cell receptor beta chain was observed in a study of a mutant IDH1 vaccine in newly diagnosed glioma. In regard to this clone: Its matching antigen is unknown.

Regarding time point: week 35, safety follow-up. It was 300 ug of mutant IDH1 20-mer peptide that made up each vaccine dose, given with topical imiquimod. Libraries were prepared by immunoSEQ multiplex PCR; TCRdb keeps only in-frame clonotypes and omits some of them. Here the sample spans around 41,000 clones, more than 80% being singletons. The material was PBMCs, obtained from a glioma patient whose treatment included an IDH1 peptide vaccine. This clonotype originated in a man aged 35 to 55 with glioma.

CDR3 region: CASSARLDHSGDTQYF. CDR3 in DNA: TGTGCCAGCAGCGCAAGACTGGACCATTCGGGAGATACGCAGTATTTT. This chain uses TRBV11-3 with TRBJ2-3, with unresolved D. Deletions cut 5 bases from V and 5 bases from J, with 20 bases between. There are 16 residues in the CDR3. The germline gives CDR1 SGHNT, CDR2 YENEEA.